These 14 T cell receptor beta chains were all obtained from the same sample, sequenced in a study of blood T cells in healthy people across ages. With a J-beta primer mix and a sample-barcoded 5' primer, a second PCR ran about 7 to 12 cycles. MiXCR, run by TCRdb on the 5' RACE reads, gives a single entry per CDR3 protein. The sample includes 700,000 to 950,000 distinct CDR3 sequences, 55% to 70% of them seen just once. Sequencing was performed on blood. The receptors were gathered from a young man in good health.

The V and J genes are TRBV20-1 and TRBJ2-5; the match to TRBD2 covers 10 bases. The V segment lost 5 bases and the J segment 7 bases; nucleotides outside the gene matches: 16. The germline gives CDR1 DFQATT, CDR2 SNEGSKA (reference sequence). This CDR3 contains 16 residues. The CDR3 here is CSAPPSGGEFGGTQYF. The CDR3 coding sequence is TGCAGTGCTCCCCCAAGCGGGGGGGAATTCGGGGGGACCCAGTACTTC.

This chain links TRBV20-1 with TRBJ2-1; 10 nucleotides align to TRBD2. The CDR3 extends over 14 amino acids. Germline values: CDR1 DFQATT, CDR2 SNEGSKA (reference sequence). Trimming cost V 5 bases and J 6 bases; bases outside gene matches: 7. Written as DNA, the CDR3 is TGCAGTGCTGTCTCCGGGACTAGCGCCAATGAGCAGTTCTTC. Translation gives CSAVSGTSANEQFF.

The rearrangement uses TRBV2 and TRBJ2-6; 7 positions match TRBD1. Trimming at V came to 4 bases and at J to 2 bases, leaving 5 bases not matched to a gene. There are 16 residues in the CDR3. Germline CDR1 is SNHLY and CDR2 is FYNNEI. The CDR3 loop is CASSVLGTAGANVLTF. The CDR3 coding sequence is TGTGCCAGCAGTGTTTTGGGGACAGCTGGGGCCAACGTCCTGACTTTC.

This clonotype was detected a few times. The chain couples TRBV4-2 to TRBJ2-7; 8 bases map to TRBD2. CDR1 and CDR2 (germline): LGHNA, YNFKEQ. The CDR3 has 16 residues. Trimming took 1 base from V and 1 from J; bases not matched to a gene: 6. CDR3 protein: CASSQARGTSSYEQYF. The CDR3 DNA follows: TGTGCCAGCAGCCAAGCTAGGGGGACTAGTTCCTACGAGCAGTACTTC.

The chain has TRBV20-1 and TRBJ2-1; D not certain. This CDR3 comprises 11 residues. Deletions cut 1 base from V and 10 bases from J, with 8 bases between. Germline V gives CDR1 DFQATT, CDR2 SNEGSKA (reference sequence). The CDR3 DNA is TGCAGTGCTAGAGCCCCCAGGGAGCAGTTCTTC. Its translation is CSARAPREQFF.

This chain uses TRBV27 with TRBJ2-5, with 9 positions matching TRBD1. The CDR3 totals 19 residues. Germline V gene sequence: CDR1 MNHEY, CDR2 SMNVEV (reference sequence). V shed 6 bases, J shed 0 bases, and the junction held 17 bases outside the gene matches. The DNA for the CDR3 is TGTGCCAGCAGAGCTGCCCGGTCCAGACAGGGGGGGGACCAAGAGACCCAGTACTTC. It specifies CASRAARSRQGGDQETQYF.

Only a few counts were recorded for this clonotype. The CDR3 nucleotides read TGTGCCAGCTCACTTAGGACAGATCAGCCCCAGCATTTT. Translated, it gives CASSLRTDQPQHF. V is TRBV18 and J is TRBJ1-5, with D maybe TRBD1 (6 bases). V lost 4 bases and J lost 5, with 9 bases in between. The germline CDR1 and CDR2 sequences are KGHSH and LQKENI. There are 13 residues in the CDR3. Full variable domain (outside the CDR3, taken from reference TRBV18 and TRBJ1-5): NAGVMQNPRHLVRRRGQEARLRCSPMKGHSHVYWYRQLPEEGLKFMVYLQKENIIDESGMPKERFSAEFPKEGPSILRIQQVVRGDSAAYFCASSLRTDQPQHFGDGTRLSIL.

This clonotype was seen a few times. This sequence joins TRBV28 and TRBJ2-5; the D call may be TRBD1 or TRBD2 (5 bases each). Trimming cost V 7 bases and J 5 bases, with 17 bases left between them. In germline, CDR1 is MDHEN, CDR2 SYDVKM. There are 14 residues in the CDR3. The CDR3 nucleotides read TGTGCCAGCAACCCCCGTGGGGCGGGTGAGACCCAGTACTTC. Translation gives CASNPRGAGETQYF.

This clonotype was seen a few times. The genes are TRBV3-1 and TRBJ2-5; 8 bases agree with TRBD1. The germline V gene has CDR1 LGHDT and CDR2 YNNKEL (reference sequence). V lost 0 bases and J lost 1; bases outside the gene matches: 1. CDR3 length: 15 residues. Here the CDR3 DNA reads TGTGCCAGCAGCCAAGAGACAGGGGCCCAAGAGACCCAGTACTTC. It yields the protein CASSQETGAQETQYF.

This sequence joins TRBV6-5 and TRBJ2-1, with D hard to call. Germline lookup yields CDR1 MNHEY and CDR2 SVGAGI. V was shortened by 3 bases and J by 0 bases, with 9 bases between the two germline ends. CDR3 length: 15 amino acids. CDR3 protein: CASSYGESSYNEQFF. For the CDR3, the DNA is TGTGCCAGCAGTTATGGGGAAAGCTCCTACAATGAGCAGTTCTTC.

V gene TRBV27 combines with J gene TRBJ2-1, with a weak D call TRBD1 (6 bases). The V end lost 8 bases, the J end lost 0 bases, and 14 bases lay between the germline ends. The CDR3 spans 15 residues. Germline V lookup: CDR1 MNHEY, CDR2 SMNVEV (reference sequence). CDR3 amino acids: CASREGGNSYNEQFF. The CDR3 coding sequence is TGTGCCAGCCGAGAAGGGGGTAACTCCTACAATGAGCAGTTCTTC.

CDR3 bases: TGTGCCATCACTAGAACTATCTCCTACAATGAGCAGTTCTTC. Encoded protein: CAITRTISYNEQFF. V and J are TRBV2 and TRBJ2-1; D might be TRBD2 (5 bases). Trimming shortened V by 10 bases and J by 0 bases, and 13 bases separated the two germline ends. This CDR3 contains 14 residues. Germline V gene data show CDR1 as SNHLY and CDR2 as FYNNEI. The full variable domain, rest sourced from reference TRBV2 and TRBJ2-1, is EPEVTQTPSHQVTQMGQEVILRCVPISNHLYFYWYRQILGQKVEFLVSFYNNEISEKSEIFDDQFSVERPDGSNFTLKIRSTKLEDSAMYFCAITRTISYNEQFFGPGTRLTVL.

V is TRBV28 and J is TRBJ2-4; 14 nucleotides line up with TRBD2. The CDR3 runs to 16 residues. Per germline, CDR1 MDHEN and CDR2 SYDVKM. With V trimmed by 4 bases and J by 7 bases, 6 bases remained unmatched. The CDR3, as DNA: TGTGCCAGCAGTTCGGGACTAGCGGGAGCGAAGAACATTCAGTACTTC. Its protein is CASSSGLAGAKNIQYF.

This clonotype showed up just a few times. The chain couples TRBV25-1 to TRBJ2-1; the match to TRBD1 covers 8 bases. CDR3 size: 12 residues. Trimming at V came to 7 bases and at J to 9 bases, leaving 5 bases not matched to a gene. The V gene's germline CDR1 is MGHDK and CDR2 SYGVNS. The CDR3 DNA reads as TGTGCCAGCACTGGGACAGGACGTGAGCAGTTCTTC. As protein: CASTGTGREQFF.